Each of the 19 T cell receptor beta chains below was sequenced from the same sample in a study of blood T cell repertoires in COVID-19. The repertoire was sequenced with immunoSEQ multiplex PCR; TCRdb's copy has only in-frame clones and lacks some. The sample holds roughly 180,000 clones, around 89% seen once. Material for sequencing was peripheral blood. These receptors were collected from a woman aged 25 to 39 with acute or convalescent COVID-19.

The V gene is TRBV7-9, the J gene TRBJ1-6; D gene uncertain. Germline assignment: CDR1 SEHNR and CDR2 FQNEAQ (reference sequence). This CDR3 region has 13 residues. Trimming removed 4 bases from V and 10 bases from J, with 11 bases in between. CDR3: CASSSESGSPLHF. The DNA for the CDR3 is TGTGCCAGCAGCTCGGAATCGGGGTCACCCCTCCACTTT.

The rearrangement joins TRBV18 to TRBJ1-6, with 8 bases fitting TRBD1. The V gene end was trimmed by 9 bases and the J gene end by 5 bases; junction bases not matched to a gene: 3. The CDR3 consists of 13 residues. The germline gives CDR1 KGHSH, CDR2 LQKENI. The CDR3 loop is CASSGQDNSPLHF. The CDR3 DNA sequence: TGTGCCAGTTCGGGACAGGATAATTCACCCCTCCACTTT. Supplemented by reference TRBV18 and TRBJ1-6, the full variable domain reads NAGVMQNPRHLVRRRGQEARLRCSPMKGHSHVYWYRQLPEEGLKFMVYLQKENIIDESGMPKERFSAEFPKEGPSILRIQQVVRGDSAAYFCASSGQDNSPLHFGNGTRLTVT.

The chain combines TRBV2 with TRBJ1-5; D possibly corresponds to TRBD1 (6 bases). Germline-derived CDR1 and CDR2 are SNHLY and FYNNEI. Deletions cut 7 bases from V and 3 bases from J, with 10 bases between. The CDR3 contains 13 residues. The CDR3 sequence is CASTGTFNQPQHF. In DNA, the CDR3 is TGTGCCAGCACTGGGACATTCAATCAGCCCCAGCATTTT.

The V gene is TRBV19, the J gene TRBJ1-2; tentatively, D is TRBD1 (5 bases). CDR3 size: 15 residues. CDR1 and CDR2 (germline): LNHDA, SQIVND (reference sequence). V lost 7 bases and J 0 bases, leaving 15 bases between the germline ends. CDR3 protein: CASMVRADANYGYTF. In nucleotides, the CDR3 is TGTGCCAGTATGGTCAGGGCGGATGCTAACTATGGCTACACCTTC.

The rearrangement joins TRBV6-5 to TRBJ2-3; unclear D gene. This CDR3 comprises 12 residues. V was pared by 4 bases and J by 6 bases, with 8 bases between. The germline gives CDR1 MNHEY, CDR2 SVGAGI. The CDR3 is CASSSMRDTQYF. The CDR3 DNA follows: TGTGCCAGCAGTTCCATGCGTGATACGCAGTATTTT.

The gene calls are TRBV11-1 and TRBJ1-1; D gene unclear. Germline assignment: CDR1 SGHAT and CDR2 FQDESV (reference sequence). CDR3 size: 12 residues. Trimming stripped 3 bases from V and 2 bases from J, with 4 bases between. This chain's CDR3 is CASSFRNTEAFF. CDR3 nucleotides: TGTGCCAGCAGCTTCCGTAACACTGAAGCTTTCTTT.

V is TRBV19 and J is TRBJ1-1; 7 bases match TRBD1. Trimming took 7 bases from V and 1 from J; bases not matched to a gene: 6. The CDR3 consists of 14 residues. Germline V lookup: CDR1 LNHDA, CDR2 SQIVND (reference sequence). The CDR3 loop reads CASIQDRANTEAFF. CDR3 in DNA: TGTGCCAGTATTCAAGACAGGGCGAACACTGAAGCTTTCTTT.

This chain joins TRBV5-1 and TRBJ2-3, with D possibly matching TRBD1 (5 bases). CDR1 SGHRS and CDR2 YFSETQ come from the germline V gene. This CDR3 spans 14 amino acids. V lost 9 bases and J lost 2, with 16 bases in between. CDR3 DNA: TGCGCCACGACACTGACAGATCTCACAGATACGCAGTATTTT. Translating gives CATTLTDLTDTQYF.

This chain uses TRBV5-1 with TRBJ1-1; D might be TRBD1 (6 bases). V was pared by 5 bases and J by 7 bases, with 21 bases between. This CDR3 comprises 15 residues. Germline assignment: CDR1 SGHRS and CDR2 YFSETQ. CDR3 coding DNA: TGCGCCAGCAGGACCAGGGGATTAAGAGTGAGTGAAGCTTTCTTT. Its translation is CASRTRGLRVSEAFF.

CDR3 coding DNA: TGTGCCAGCAGTTTTGCGCCCAAATACGAGCAGTACTTC. The encoded protein is CASSFAPKYEQYF. This chain links TRBV28 with TRBJ2-7, with D unclear. The V and J ends lost 3 bases and 4 bases respectively, with 10 bases between them. The CDR3 spans 13 residues. In germline, CDR1 is MDHEN, CDR2 SYDVKM.

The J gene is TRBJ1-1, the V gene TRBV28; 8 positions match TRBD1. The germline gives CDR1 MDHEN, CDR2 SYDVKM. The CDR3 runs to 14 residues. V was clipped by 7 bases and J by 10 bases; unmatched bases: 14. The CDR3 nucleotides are TGTGCCAGCAATTTCCCCGACAGGGGCGGGCGAGCTTTCTTT. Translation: CASNFPDRGGRAFF. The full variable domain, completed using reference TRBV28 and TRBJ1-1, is DVKVTQSSRYLVKRTGEKVFLECVQDMDHENMFWYRQDPGLGLRLIYFSYDVKMKEKGDIPEGYSVSREKKERFSLILESASTNQTSMYLCASNFPDRGGRAFFGQGTRLTVV.

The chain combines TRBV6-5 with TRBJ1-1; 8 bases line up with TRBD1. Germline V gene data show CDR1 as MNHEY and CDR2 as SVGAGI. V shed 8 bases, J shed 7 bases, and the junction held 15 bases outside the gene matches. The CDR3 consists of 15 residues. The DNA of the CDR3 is TGTGCCAGCTCCAAAACCGGGACAGGATATGATGAAGCTTTCTTT. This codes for CASSKTGTGYDEAFF.

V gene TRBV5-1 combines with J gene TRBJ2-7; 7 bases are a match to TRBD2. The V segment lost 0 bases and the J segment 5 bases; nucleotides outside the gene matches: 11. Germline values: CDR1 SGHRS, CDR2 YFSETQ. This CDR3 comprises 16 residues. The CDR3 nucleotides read TGCGCCAGCAGCTTGGCCGCGCGCGGGAGATACGACGAGCAGTACTTC. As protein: CASSLAARGRYDEQYF. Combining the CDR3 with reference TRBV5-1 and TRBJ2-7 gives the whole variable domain KAGVTQTPRYLIKTRGQQVTLSCSPISGHRSVSWYQQTPGQGLQFLFEYFSETQRNKGNFPGRFSGRQFSNSRSEMNVSTLELGDSALYLCASSLAARGRYDEQYFGPGTRLTVT.

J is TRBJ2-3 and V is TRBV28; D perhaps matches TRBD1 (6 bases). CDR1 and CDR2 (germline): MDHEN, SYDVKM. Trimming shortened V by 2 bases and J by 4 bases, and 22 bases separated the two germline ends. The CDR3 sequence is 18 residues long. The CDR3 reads CASSLRGSGAAQADTQYF. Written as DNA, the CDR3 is TGTGCCAGCAGTTTAAGGGGTTCAGGGGCCGCTCAGGCAGATACGCAGTATTTT. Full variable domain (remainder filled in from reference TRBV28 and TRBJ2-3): DVKVTQSSRYLVKRTGEKVFLECVQDMDHENMFWYRQDPGLGLRLIYFSYDVKMKEKGDIPEGYSVSREKKERFSLILESASTNQTSMYLCASSLRGSGAAQADTQYFGPGTRLTVL.

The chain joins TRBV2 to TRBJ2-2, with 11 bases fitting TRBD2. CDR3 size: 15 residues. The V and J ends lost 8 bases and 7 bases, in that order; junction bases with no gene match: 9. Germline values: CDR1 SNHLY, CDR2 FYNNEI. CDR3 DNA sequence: TGTGCCAGCCACCGTAGCGGGAGGGCCGTCGGGGAGCTGTTTTTT. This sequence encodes CASHRSGRAVGELFF.

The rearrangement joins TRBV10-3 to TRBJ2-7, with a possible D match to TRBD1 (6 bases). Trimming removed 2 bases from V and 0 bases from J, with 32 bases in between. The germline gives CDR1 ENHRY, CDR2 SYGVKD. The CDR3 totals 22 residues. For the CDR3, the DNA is TGTGCCATCAGTGAGCCTGGAGAACTGACAGGTATCTTCCCGCCCTCCTCCTACGAGCAGTACTTC. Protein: CAISEPGELTGIFPPSSYEQYF.

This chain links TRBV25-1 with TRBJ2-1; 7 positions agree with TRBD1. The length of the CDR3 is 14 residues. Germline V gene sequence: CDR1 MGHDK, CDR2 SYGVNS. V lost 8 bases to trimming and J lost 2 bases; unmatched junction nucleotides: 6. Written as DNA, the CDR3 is TGTGCCAGCGATACCGGGACAGCCTACAATGAGCAGTTCTTC. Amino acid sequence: CASDTGTAYNEQFF. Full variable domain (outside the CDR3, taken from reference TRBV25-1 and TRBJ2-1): EADIYQTPRYLVIGTGKKITLECSQTMGHDKMYWYQQDPGMELHLIHYSYGVNSTEKGDLSSESTVSRIRTEHFPLTLESARPSHTSQYLCASDTGTAYNEQFFGPGTRLTVL.

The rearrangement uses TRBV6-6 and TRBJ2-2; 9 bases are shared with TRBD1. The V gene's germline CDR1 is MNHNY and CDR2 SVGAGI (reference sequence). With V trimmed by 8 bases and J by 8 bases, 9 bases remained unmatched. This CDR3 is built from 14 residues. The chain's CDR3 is CASCRDRVLGELFF. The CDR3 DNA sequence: TGTGCCAGCTGTCGGGACAGGGTCCTTGGGGAGCTGTTTTTT.

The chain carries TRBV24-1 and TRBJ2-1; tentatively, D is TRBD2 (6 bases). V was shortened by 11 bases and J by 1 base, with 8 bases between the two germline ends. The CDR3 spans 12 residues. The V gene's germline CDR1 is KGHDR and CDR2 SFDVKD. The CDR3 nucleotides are TGTGCCAGTGGGACTTCCTACAATGAGCAGTTCTTC. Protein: CASGTSYNEQFF.